This entry concerns a single T cell receptor beta chain. The data are from a study of blood T cell repertoires in COVID-19. Study-level background: COVID-19 samples, acute and convalescent, were from the United States, Italy and Spain. Sample material is recorded as cDNA or gDNA derived from T cells, B-cell-depleted T cells, or PBMCs.

The V gene end was trimmed by 0 bases and the J gene end by 1 base; junction bases not matched to a gene: 3. The CDR3 covers 15 residues. Looked up from germline, CDR1 is ENHRY and CDR2 is SYGVKD. In the authors' workflow: From reference gene primer amplification, estimates of nucleated cell counts were derived. Some clones are missing from TCRdb's copy, which holds only in-frame ones; the method was immunoSEQ multiplex PCR. Clone size and V and J calls were adopted from that table, with D and trimming inferred from the DNA. The sample has about 210,000 clones, 88% seen once. The sequence derives from a man aged 18 to 30 with active or convalescent COVID-19. This chain joins TRBV10-3 and TRBJ2-7, with 7 bases identical to TRBD1. Sequenced material: peripheral blood. The CDR3 DNA is TGTGCCATCAGTGAGTCGGCAGGGGGTTCCTACGAGCAGTACTTC. This encodes CAISESAGGSYEQYF.